This T cell receptor (beta chain) was identified in a study of T cell changes during pregnancy in multiple sclerosis. V shed 5 bases and J shed 2 bases, with 12 bases lying between them. CDR1 is MGHDK and CDR2 is SYGVNS in the germline V gene. CDR3 length equals 14 residues. This table comes from immunoSEQ multiplex PCR, and its TCRdb copy is limited to in-frame clones, with some not included. The table lists 39,000 or so clones, over 90% of them singletons. The source was CD4+ T cells from peripheral blood mononuclear cells, collected after pregnancy. The chain employs TRBV25-1 and TRBJ1-2; TRBD1 might be the D (5 bases). The source is a female donor in good health, enrolled as a control in a pregnancy study. The CDR3 here is CASSPVGANYGYTF. The CDR3 DNA follows: TGTGCCAGCAGTCCTGTTGGGGCCAACTATGGCTACACCTTC.